What follows are 4 T cell receptor beta chains derived from one specimen sequenced in a study of regulatory T cells in long-lasting Graves disease. The time point denotes: persistent/refractory GD, antithyroid drugs over 5 years with positive TRAb. PBMC RNA was the source of the TCR library. Arm-PCR with iRepertoire HTBI primers amplified the CDR3 regions for these TCR beta libraries. Using its own MiXCR run on the multiplex PCR reads, TCRdb lists one record per CDR3 protein. The sample shows around 400,000 distinct CDR3 sequences, roughly a fifth of them seen only once. This material consisted of peripheral blood mononuclear cells (PBMCs), taken when the disease was refractory, from a patient treated with antithyroid drugs. Receptor source: a female donor with Graves disease.

This clonotype was counted only a few times. V gene TRBV5-1 combines with J gene TRBJ2-2; D uncertain. Germline loops: CDR1 SGHRS, CDR2 YFSETQ. The ends were cut back, 5 bases at V and 0 bases at J, with 11 bases in the middle. This CDR3 is 15 amino acids long. The CDR3 region has the DNA TGCGCCAGCAGTCACACGGTTCCGAACACCGGGGAGCTGTTTTTT. This codes for CASSHTVPNTGELFF.

The chain uses TRBV7-2 and TRBJ2-7; D possibly uses TRBD1 or TRBD2 (5 bases each). With 5 bases removed from V and 2 bases from J, the gap between germline ends came to 16 bases. This CDR3 has 15 amino acids. Germline V gene sequence: CDR1 SGHTA, CDR2 FQGNSA. The DNA of the CDR3 is TGTGCCAGCAGCCTCGGGACGAGCCTTACCTACGAGCAGTACTTC. Protein sequence: CASSLGTSLTYEQYF.

A few counts support this clonotype. The V gene is TRBV7-6, the J gene TRBJ2-1; TRBD2 might be the D (5 bases). Trimming left V 5 bases short and J 10 bases short, with 15 bases between. The CDR3 spans 13 residues. The germline V gene encodes CDR1 SGHVS and CDR2 FNYEAQ. The CDR3 nucleotides read TGTGCCAGCAGCGCCACACTAGGGCGGGAGCAGTTCTTC. Translation gives CASSATLGREQFF. Full variable domain (outside the CDR3, taken from reference TRBV7-6 and TRBJ2-1): GAGVSQSPRYKVTKRGQDVALRCDPISGHVSLYWYRQALGQGPEFLTYFNYEAQQDKSGLPNDRFSAERPEGSISTLTIQRTEQRDSAMYRCASSATLGREQFFGPGTRLTVL.

The table lists this clonotype with many counts. The rearrangement links TRBV24-1 to TRBJ2-5; possible D gene TRBD2, 6 bases. Germline CDR1 KGHDR, CDR2 SFDVKD. The V end was cut by 3 bases, the J end by 0 bases, with 13 bases between. The CDR3 has 16 amino acids. CDR3 residues: CATSDRRGTYQETQYF. The CDR3 DNA reads as TGTGCCACCAGTGATCGTCGGGGGACGTACCAAGAGACCCAGTACTTC.